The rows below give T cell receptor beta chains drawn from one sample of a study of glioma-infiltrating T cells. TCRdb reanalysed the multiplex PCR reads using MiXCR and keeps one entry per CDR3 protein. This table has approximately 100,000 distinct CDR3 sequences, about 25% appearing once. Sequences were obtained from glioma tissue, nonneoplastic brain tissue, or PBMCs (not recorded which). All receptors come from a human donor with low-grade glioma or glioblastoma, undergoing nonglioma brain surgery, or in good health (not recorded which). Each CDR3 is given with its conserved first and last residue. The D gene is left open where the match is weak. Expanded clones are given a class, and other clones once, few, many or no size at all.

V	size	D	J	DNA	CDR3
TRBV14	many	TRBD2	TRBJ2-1	TGTGCCAGCAGCCGAGCGTGGACTAGCAGCGATGAGCAGTTCTTC	CASSRAWTSSDEQFF
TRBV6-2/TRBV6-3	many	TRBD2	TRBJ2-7	TGTGCCAGCAGCAAGGGTCTAGCGGGGTCCCTCGGCTACGAGCAGTACTTC	CASSKGLAGSLGYEQYF
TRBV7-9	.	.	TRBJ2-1	TGTGCCAGCAGCTTAGCGAAAGACAGGCTAGGCAACTCCTACGAGCAGTTCTTC	CASSLAKDRLGNSYEQFF
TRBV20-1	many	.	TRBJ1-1	TGCAGTGCTGTCCGGACCATGAACACTGAAGCTTTCTTT	CSAVRTMNTEAFF
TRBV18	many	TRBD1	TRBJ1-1	TGTGCCAGCTCACCAAAGGGACAGGGGGCGGGCACTGAAGCTTTCTTT	CASSPKGQGAGTEAFF
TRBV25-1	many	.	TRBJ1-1	TGTGCCAGCAGATCGGTCGAAGCTTTCTTT	CASRSVEAFF
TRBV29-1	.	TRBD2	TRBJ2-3	TGCAGCTTTAATGGCGGGAGGTCAGATACGCAGTATTTT	CSFNGGRSDTQYF
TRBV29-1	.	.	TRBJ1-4	TGCAGCGTTGAAGGGCCGTCGTCTCGGGAAAAACTGTTTTTT	CSVEGPSSREKLFF
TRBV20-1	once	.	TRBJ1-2	TGCAGTGCTAGCCTAGGTGGGGGCGAGTTGAACTATGGCTACACCTTC	CSASLGGGELNYGYTF
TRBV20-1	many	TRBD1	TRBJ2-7	TGCAGTGCTCAGAGGACAGGAGGCTACGAGCAGTACTTC	CSAQRTGGYEQYF
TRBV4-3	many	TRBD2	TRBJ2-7	TGCGCCAGCAGCCAAGATAGCTACGGACTAGCGGGAGAGCAGTACTTC	CASSQDSYGLAGEQYF
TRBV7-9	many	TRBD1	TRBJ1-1	TGTGCCAGCAGCTCGACAGGGAAAACTGAAGCTTTCTTT	CASSSTGKTEAFF
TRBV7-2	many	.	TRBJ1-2	TGTGCCAGCGCCGTTGGGAGCCCTCGGATTACCTTC	CASAVGSPRITF
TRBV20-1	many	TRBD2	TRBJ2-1	TGCAGTGCTAGAGATCCGACTAGCGGAACCTACAATGAGCAGTTCTTC	CSARDPTSGTYNEQFF
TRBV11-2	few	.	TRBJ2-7	TGTGCCAGCAGCTTAGATGGAAGGGCAACTAGGGAGCAGTACTTC	CASSLDGRATREQYF
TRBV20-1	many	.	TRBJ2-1	TGCAGTGCTAATGTAGCGGCATACAATGAGCAGTTCTTC	CSANVAAYNEQFF
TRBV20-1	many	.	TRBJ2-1	TGCAGTGCTAGAAATGAGGAGAAGGTGTCGTATGAGCAGTTCTTC	CSARNEEKVSYEQFF
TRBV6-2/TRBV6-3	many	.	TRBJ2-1	TGTGCCAGCAGTTGGGGGACCGGACAGTTCTTC	CASSWGTGQFF
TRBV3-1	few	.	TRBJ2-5	TGTGCCAGCAGCCAAGATGTGATCCAAGAGACCCAGTACTTC	CASSQDVIQETQYF
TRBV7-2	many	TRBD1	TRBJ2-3	TGTGCCAGCAGCTTCACAGGGGCAGATACGCAGTATTTT	CASSFTGADTQYF
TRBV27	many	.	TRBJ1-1	TGTGCCAGCAGTCCGGGACAGAACACTGAAGCTTTCTTT	CASSPGQNTEAFF
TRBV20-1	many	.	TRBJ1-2	TGCAGTATACCCGACGGCTACACCTTC	CSIPDGYTF
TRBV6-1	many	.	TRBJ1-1	TGTGCCAGCAGACTCCGGGACATGGCTTTCTTT	CASRLRDMAFF